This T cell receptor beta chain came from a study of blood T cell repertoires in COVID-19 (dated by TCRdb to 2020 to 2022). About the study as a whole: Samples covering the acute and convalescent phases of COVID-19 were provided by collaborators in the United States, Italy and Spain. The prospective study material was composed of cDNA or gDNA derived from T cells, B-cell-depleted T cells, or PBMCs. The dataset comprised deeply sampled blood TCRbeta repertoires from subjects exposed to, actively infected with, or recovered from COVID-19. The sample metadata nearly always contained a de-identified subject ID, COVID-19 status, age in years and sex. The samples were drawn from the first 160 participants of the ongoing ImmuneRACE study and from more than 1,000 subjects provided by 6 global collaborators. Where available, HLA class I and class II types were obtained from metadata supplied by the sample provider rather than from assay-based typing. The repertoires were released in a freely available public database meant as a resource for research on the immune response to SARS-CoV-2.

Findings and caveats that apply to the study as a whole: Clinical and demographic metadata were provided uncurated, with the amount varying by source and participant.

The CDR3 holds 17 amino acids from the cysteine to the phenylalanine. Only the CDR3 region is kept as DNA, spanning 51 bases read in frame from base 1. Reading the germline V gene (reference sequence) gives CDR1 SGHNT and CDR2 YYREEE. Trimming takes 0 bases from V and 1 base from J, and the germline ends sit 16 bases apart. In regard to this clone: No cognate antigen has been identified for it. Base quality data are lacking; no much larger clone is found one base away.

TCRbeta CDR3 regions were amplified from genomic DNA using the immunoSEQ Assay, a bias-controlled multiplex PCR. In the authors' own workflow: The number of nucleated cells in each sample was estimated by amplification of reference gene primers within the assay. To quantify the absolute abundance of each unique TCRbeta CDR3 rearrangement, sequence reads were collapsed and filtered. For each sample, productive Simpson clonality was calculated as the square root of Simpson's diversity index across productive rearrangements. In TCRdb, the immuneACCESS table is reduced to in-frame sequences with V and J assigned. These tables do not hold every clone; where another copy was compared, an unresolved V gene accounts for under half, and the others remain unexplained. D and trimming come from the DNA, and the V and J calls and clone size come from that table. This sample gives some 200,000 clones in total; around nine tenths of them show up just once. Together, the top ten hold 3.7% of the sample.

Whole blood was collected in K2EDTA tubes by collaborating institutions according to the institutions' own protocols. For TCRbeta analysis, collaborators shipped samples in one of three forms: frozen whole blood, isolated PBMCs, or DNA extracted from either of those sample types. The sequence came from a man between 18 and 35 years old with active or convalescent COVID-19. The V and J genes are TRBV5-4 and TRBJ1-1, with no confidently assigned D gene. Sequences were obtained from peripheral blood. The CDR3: CASSLAGSTLPNTEAFF. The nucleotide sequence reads TGTGCCAGCAGCTTGGCGGGGTCGACCCTACCGAACACTGAAGCTTTCTTT.